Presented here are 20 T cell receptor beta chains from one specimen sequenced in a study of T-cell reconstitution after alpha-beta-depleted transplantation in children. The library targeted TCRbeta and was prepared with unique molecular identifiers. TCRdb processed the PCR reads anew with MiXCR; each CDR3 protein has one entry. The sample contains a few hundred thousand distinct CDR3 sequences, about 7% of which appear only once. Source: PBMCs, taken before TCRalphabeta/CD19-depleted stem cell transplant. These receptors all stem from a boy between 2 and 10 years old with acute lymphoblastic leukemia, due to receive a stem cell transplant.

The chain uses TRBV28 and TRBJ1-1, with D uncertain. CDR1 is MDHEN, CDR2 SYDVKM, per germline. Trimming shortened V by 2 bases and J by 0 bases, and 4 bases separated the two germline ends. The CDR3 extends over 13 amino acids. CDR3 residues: CASSLDVNTEAFF. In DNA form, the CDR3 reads TGTGCCAGCAGTTTAGACGTGAACACTGAAGCTTTCTTT.

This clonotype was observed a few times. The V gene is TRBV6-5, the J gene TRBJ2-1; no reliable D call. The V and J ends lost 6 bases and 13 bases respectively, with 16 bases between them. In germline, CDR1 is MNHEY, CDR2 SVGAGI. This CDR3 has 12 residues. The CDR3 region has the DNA TGTGCCAGCAGCAACGGTAGGGCGTCCCAGTTCTTC. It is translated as CASSNGRASQFF.

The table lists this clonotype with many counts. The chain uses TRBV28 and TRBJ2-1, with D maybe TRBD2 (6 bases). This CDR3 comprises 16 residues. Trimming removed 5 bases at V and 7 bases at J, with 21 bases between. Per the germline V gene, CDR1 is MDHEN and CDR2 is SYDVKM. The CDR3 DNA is TGTGCCAGCAGTAAAGGGTGGGGCGGGAACTATAATGAGCAGTTCTTC. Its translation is CASSKGWGGNYNEQFF.

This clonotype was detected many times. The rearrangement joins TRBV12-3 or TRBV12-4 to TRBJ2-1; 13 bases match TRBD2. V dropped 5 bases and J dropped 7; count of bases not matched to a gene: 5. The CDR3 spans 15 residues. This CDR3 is CASSPGLAGVNEQFF. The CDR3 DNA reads TGTGCCAGCAGTCCCGGACTAGCGGGAGTAAATGAGCAGTTCTTC.

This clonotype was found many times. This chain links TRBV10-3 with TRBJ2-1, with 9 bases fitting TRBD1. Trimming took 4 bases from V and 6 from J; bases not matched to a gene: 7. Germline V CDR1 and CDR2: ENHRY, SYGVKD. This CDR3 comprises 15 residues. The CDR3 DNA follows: TGTGCCATCAGTGCGAAACCGGGACAGGGCAATGAGCAGTTCTTC. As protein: CAISAKPGQGNEQFF.

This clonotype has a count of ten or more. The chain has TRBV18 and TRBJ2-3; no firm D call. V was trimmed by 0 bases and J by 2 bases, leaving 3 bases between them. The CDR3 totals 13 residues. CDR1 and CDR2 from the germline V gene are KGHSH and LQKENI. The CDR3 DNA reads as TGTGCCAGCTCACCACCGAACACAGATACGCAGTATTTT. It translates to CASSPPNTDTQYF.

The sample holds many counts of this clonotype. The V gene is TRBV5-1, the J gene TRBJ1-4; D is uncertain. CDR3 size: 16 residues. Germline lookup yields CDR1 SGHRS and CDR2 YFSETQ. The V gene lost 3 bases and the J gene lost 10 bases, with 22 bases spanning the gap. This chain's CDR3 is CASSSAVAGSVSKLFF. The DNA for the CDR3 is TGCGCCAGCAGCTCCGCAGTGGCGGGTAGCGTTTCAAAACTGTTTTTT.

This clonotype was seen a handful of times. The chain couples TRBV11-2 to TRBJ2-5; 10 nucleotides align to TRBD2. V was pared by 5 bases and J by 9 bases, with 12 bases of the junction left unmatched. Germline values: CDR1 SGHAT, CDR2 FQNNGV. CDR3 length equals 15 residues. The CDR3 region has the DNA TGTGCCAGCAGCGTTCCTAGCGGGGGATTTCCGGCCCAGTACTTC. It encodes CASSVPSGGFPAQYF.

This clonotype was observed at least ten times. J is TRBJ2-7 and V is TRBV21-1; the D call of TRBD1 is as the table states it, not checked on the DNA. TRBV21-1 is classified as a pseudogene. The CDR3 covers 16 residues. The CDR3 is CASSAPGTGGSYEQYF. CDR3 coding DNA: TGTGCCAGCAGCGCTCCCGGGACAGGGGGCTCCTACGAGCAGTACTTC.

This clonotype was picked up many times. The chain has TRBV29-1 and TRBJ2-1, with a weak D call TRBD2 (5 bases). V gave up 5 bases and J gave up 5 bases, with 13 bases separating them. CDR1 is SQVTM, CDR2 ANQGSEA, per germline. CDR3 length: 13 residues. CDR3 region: CSVRGGVNNEQFF. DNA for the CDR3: TGCAGCGTTCGGGGTGGCGTCAACAATGAGCAGTTCTTC.

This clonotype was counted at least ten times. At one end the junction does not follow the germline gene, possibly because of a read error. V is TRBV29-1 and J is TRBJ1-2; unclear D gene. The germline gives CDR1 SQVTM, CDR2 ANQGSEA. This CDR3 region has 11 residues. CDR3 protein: CTVEGNYGYTF. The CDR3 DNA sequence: TGCACCGTTGAGGGTAACTATGGCTACACCTTC.

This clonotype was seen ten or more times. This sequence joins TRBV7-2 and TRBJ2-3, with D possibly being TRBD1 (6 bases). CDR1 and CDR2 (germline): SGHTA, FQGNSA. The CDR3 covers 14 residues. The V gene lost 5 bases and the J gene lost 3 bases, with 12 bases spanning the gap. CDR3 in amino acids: CASSKAQGTDTQYF. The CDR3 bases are TGTGCCAGCAGCAAAGCACAGGGAACAGATACGCAGTATTTT.

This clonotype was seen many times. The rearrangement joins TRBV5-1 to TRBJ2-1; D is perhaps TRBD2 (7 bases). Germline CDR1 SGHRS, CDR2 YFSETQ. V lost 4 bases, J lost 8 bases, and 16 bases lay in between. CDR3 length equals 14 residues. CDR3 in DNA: TGCGCCAGCAGCCCCCTGCAGGGGAGGGATGAGCAGTTCTTC. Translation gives CASSPLQGRDEQFF.

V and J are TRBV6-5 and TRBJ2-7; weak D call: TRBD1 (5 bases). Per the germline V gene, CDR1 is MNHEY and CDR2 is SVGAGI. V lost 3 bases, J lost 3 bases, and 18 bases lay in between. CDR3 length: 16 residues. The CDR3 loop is CASSYMPRQTDYEQYF. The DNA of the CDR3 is TGTGCCAGCAGTTATATGCCGCGACAGACGGACTACGAGCAGTACTTC.

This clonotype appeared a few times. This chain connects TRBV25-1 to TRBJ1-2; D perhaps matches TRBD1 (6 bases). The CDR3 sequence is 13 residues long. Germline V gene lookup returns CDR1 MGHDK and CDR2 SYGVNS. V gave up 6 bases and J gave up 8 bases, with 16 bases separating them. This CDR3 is CASRGDNVDGYTF. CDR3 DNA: TGTGCCAGCAGAGGGGACAACGTTGACGGCTACACCTTC.

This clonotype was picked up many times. The chain's CDR3 is CASSRGTGNGYTF. The CDR3 coding sequence is TGTGCCAGCAGTCGTGGGACAGGGAATGGCTACACCTTC. The V call is TRBV12-3 or TRBV12-4, the J call TRBJ1-2; 9 bases map to TRBD1. V was pared by 5 bases and J by 6 bases, with 4 bases of the junction left unmatched. This CDR3 contains 13 residues.

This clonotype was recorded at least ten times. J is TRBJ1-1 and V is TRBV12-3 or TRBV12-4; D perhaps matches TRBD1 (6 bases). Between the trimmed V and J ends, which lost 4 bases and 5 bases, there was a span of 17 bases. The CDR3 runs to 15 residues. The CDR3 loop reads CASSSTPGGLTEAFF. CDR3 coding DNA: TGTGCCAGCAGTTCAACGCCCGGGGGCCTTACTGAAGCTTTCTTT.

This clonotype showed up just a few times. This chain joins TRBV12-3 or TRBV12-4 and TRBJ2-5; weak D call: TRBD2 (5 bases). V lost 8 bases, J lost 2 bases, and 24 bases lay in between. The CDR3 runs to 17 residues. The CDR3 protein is CASSYGQWSGEQETQYF. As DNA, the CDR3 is TGTGCCAGCTCTTACGGCCAATGGTCCGGGGAACAAGAGACCCAGTACTTC.

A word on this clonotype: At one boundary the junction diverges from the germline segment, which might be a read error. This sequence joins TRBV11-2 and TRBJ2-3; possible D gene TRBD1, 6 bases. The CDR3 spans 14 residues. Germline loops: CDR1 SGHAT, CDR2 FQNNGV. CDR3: CAGSVDRHTDTQYF. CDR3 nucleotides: TGTGCCGGCAGCGTGGACAGACACACAGATACGCAGTATTTT. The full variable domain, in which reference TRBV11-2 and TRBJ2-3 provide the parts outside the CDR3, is EAGVAQSPRYKIIEKRQSVAFWCNPISGHATLYWYQQILGQGPKLLIQFQNNGVVDDSQLPKDRFSAERLKGVDSTLKIQPAKLEDSAVYLCAGSVDRHTDTQYFGPGTRLTVL.

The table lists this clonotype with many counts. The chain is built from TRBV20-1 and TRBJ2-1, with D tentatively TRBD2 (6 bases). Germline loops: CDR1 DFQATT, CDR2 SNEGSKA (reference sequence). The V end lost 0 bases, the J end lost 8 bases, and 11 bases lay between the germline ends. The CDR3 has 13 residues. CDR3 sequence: CSARERGRHEQFF. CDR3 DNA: TGCAGTGCTAGAGAACGGGGGAGGCATGAGCAGTTCTTC.